The 5 T cell receptor beta chains given below trace back to one sample, sequenced in a study of T cells after yellow fever vaccination. Via MiXCR, TCRdb re-called the 5' RACE reads, giving one row per CDR3 protein. Of 170,000 or so distinct CDR3 sequences listed, 6.2% are singletons. The sequenced sample was CD4+ T cells sorted from PBMCs, obtained on the day of the first yellow fever vaccination. The receptors were gathered from a young man who received the YFV17D yellow fever vaccine.

This rearrangement joins TRBV28 to TRBJ2-7; 7 bases align to TRBD1. The CDR3 is 15 amino acids. V trimming: 10 bases; J trimming: 0 bases; junction bases outside the gene matches: 12. Germline V gene sequence: CDR1 MDHEN, CDR2 SYDVKM. CDR3 region: CATLPGTASSYEQYF. The CDR3 bases are TGTGCCACCCTCCCCGGGACAGCGAGCTCCTACGAGCAGTACTTC.

In DNA, the CDR3 is TGTGCCAGCAGCGCCCTAGCGGTGGGATACAATGAGCAGTTCTTC. Its protein is CASSALAVGYNEQFF. The rearrangement uses TRBV9 and TRBJ2-1; 7 bases line up with TRBD2. V was pared by 3 bases and J by 4 bases, with 7 bases of the junction left unmatched. Germline V gives CDR1 SGDLS, CDR2 YYNGEE. This CDR3 is 15 amino acids long.

This clonotype was counted a few times. The genes are TRBV5-6 and TRBJ1-2; D is possibly TRBD1 (5 bases). This CDR3 region has 14 residues. CDR1 SGHDT and CDR2 YYEEEE come from the germline V gene. V lost 2 bases and J 7 bases, leaving 15 bases between the germline ends. The chain's CDR3 is CASSFTTEVGGYTF. The CDR3 nucleotides are TGTGCCAGCAGCTTTACGACAGAGGTTGGTGGCTACACCTTC.

This clonotype turned up a few times. This chain links TRBV24-1 with TRBJ2-3; 8 bases line up with TRBD1. V was clipped by 4 bases and J by 1 base; unmatched bases: 3. The CDR3 runs 15 residues. Germline V lookup: CDR1 KGHDR, CDR2 SFDVKD. CDR3 in amino acids: CATSDETGGTDTQYF. In nucleotides, the CDR3 is TGTGCCACCAGTGACGAGACAGGGGGCACAGATACGCAGTATTTT.

This clonotype showed up just a few times. The rearrangement joins TRBV7-9 to TRBJ2-7; 9 bases agree with TRBD1. The V segment lost 4 bases and the J segment 3 bases; nucleotides outside the gene matches: 13. This CDR3 contains 17 residues. The germline V gene has CDR1 SEHNR and CDR2 FQNEAQ (reference sequence). CDR3 DNA sequence: TGTGCCAGCAGCTCTTACAGGGGGCGAACCCCCTTCTACGAGCAGTACTTC. It specifies CASSSYRGRTPFYEQYF.